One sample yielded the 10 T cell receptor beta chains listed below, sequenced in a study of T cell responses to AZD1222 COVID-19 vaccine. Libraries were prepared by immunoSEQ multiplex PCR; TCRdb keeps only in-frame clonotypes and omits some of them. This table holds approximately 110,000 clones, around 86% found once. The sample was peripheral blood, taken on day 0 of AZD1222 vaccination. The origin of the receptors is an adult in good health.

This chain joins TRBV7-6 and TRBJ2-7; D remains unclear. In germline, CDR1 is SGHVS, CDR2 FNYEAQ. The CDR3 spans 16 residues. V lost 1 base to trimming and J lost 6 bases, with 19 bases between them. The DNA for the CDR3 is TGTGCCAGCAGCTTAGGGGCAGGTTCCCTCCCAATCGAGCAGTACTTC. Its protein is CASSLGAGSLPIEQYF.

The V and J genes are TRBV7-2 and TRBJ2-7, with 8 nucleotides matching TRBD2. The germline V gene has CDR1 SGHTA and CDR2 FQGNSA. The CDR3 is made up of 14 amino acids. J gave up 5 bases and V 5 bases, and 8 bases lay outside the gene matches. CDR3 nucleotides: TGTGCCAGCAGCATCGGGGGGGCGGCGGACGAGCAGTACTTC. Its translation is CASSIGGAADEQYF.

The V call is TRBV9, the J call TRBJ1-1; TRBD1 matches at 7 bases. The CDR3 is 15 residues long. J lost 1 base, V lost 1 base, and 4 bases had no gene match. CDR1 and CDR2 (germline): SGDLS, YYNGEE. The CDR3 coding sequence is TGTGCCAGCAGCGTACGGACAGGACCGAACACTGAAGCTTTCTTT. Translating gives CASSVRTGPNTEAFF.

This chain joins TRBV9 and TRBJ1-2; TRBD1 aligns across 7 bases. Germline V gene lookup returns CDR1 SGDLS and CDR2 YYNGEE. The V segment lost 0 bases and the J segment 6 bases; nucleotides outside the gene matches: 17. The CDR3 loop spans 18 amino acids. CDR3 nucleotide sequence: TGTGCCAGCAGCGTAGCTTTGAGACAGGGTGGGAGTCCCGATGGCTACACCTTC. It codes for CASSVALRQGGSPDGYTF.

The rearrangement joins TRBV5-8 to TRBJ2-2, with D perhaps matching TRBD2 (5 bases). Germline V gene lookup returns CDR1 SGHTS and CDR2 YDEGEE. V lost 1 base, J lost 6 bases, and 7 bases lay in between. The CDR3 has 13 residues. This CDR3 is CASSLYGAGELFF. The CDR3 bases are TGTGCCAGCAGCTTGTACGGGGCCGGGGAGCTGTTTTTT.

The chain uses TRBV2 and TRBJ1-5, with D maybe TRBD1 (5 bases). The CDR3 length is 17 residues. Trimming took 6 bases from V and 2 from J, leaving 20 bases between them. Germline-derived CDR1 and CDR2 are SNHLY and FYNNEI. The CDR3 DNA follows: TGTGCCAGCAGAGAGCGCCCCGGGACGAGGGGCAATCAGCCCCAGCATTTT. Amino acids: CASRERPGTRGNQPQHF.

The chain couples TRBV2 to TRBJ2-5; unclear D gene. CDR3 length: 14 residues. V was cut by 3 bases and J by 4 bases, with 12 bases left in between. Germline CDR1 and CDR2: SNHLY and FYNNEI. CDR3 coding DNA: TGTGCCAGCAGTGAGCTTCTCTCGAGAGAGACCCAGTACTTC. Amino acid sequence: CASSELLSRETQYF.

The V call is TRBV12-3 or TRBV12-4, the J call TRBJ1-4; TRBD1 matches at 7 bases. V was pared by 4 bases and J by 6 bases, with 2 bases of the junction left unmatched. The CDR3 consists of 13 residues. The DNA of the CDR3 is TGTGCCAGCAGTTGGGGACAGCATGAAAAACTGTTTTTT. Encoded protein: CASSWGQHEKLFF.

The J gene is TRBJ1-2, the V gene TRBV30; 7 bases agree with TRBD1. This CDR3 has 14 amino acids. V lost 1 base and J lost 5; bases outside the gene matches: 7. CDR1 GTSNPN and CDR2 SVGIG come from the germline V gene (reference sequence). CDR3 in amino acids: CAWSETGMWYGYTF. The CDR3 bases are TGTGCCTGGAGTGAGACAGGGATGTGGTATGGCTACACCTTC.

DNA for the CDR3: TGTGCCAGCAGCCAAGAAAGGATCGGGGGGGCCAGAGAGACCCAGTACTTC. It translates to CASSQERIGGARETQYF. The chain couples TRBV3-1 (or the pseudogene TRBV3-2) to TRBJ2-5; 8 bases align to TRBD2. With V trimmed by 0 bases and J by 4 bases, 10 bases remained unmatched. CDR1 is LGHDT, CDR2 YNNKEL, per germline (reference sequence). This CDR3 has 17 residues.